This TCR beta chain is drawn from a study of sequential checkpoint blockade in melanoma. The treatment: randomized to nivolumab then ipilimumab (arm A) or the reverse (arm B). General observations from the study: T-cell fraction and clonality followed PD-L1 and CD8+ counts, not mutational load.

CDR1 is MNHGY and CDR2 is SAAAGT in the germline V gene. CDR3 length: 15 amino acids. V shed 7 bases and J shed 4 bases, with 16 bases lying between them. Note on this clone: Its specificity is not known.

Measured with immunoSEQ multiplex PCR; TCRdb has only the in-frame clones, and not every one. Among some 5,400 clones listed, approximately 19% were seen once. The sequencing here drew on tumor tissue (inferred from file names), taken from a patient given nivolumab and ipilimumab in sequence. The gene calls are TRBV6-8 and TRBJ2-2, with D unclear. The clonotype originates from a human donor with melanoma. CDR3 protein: CASTKSTFSTGELFF. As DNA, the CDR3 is TGTGCCAGCACGAAGTCGACTTTCAGCACCGGGGAGCTGTTTTTT.